Shown below are 21 T cell receptor beta chains from a single sample sequenced in a study of cytomegalovirus exposure and HLA in healthy donors. Both 60 Vbeta primers and 13 Jbeta primers went into the PCR. The data were produced by immunoSEQ multiplex PCR, yet TCRdb's version contains in-frame clones alone and is incomplete. The repertoire includes 200,000 or so clones, approximately 82% of them detected once, and less than 4.5% sits in the top ten. The sequenced sample was PBMCs. The receptors derive from a male donor in good health and CMV-seronegative.

The chain has TRBV23-1 and TRBJ1-2; possibly TRBD1 for D (6 bases). TRBV23-1 is marked as an open reading frame, function uncertain. The CDR3 contains 15 residues. The V end was cut by 2 bases, the J end by 1 base, with 11 bases between. CDR3 in DNA: TGCGCCAGCAGTCAACCGGAACAGGGTAACTATGGCTACACCTTC. It yields the protein CASSQPEQGNYGYTF.

This clone has only a few counts. The rearrangement links TRBV28 to TRBJ1-5; 8 bases match TRBD1. CDR1 and CDR2 (germline): MDHEN, SYDVKM. The J segment lost 6 bases and the V segment lost 2 bases, leaving 6 bases of the junction unmatched. This CDR3 comprises 15 residues. CDR3 sequence (DNA): TGTGCCAGCAGTTTAGGGACAGGTTCTAGTCAGCCCCAGCATTTT. This gives the protein CASSLGTGSSQPQHF.

The chain is built from TRBV25-1 and TRBJ2-2; D unclear. The CDR3 contains 16 residues. Germline lookup yields CDR1 MGHDK and CDR2 SYGVNS. The V end lost 0 bases, the J end lost 7 bases, and 15 bases lay between the germline ends. CDR3 protein: CASSEYDIRLGGELFF. CDR3 bases: TGTGCCAGCAGTGAATATGATATCAGGCTTGGCGGGGAGCTGTTTTTT. Looking up the rest from reference TRBV25-1 and TRBJ2-2 gives the full variable domain: EADIYQTPRYLVIGTGKKITLECSQTMGHDKMYWYQQDPGMELHLIHYSYGVNSTEKGDLSSESTVSRIRTEHFPLTLESARPSHTSQYLCASSEYDIRLGGELFFGEGSRLTVL.

About this clone: This sample includes further DNA sequences coding for the same CDR3. The chain recombines TRBV29-1 with TRBJ2-5; possibly TRBD1 for D (6 bases). This CDR3 has 13 amino acids. The V gene lost 0 bases and the J gene lost 1 base, with 6 bases spanning the gap. The germline V gene encodes CDR1 SQVTM and CDR2 ANQGSEA. The CDR3 coding sequence is TGCAGCGTTGAAGACAGGGGCCAAGAGACCCAGTACTTC. Its protein product is CSVEDRGQETQYF. Full variable domain (outside the CDR3, taken from reference TRBV29-1 and TRBJ2-5): SAVISQKPSRDICQRGTSLTIQCQVDSQVTMMFWYRQQPGQSLTLIATANQGSEATYESGFVIDKFPISRPNLTFSTLTVSNMSPEDSSIYLCSVEDRGQETQYFGPGTRLLVL.

The chain employs TRBV9 and TRBJ2-1; D possibly corresponds to TRBD2 (6 bases). The ends were cut back, 5 bases at V and 8 bases at J, with 23 bases in the middle. Germline-derived CDR1 and CDR2 are SGDLS and YYNGEE. The CDR3 extends over 16 amino acids. The CDR3 DNA sequence: TGTGCCAGCAGTCTTAGTCTCACGGGAGTCGGCGATGAGCAGTTCTTC. Amino acids: CASSLSLTGVGDEQFF. Full variable domain (outside the CDR3, taken from reference TRBV9 and TRBJ2-1): DSGVTQTPKHLITATGQRVTLRCSPRSGDLSVYWYQQSLDQGLQFLIQYYNGEERAKGNILERFSAQQFPDLHSELNLSSLELGDSALYFCASSLSLTGVGDEQFFGPGTRLTVL.

CDR3 DNA sequence: TGTGCCAGCAGCTTAGTTTCCCTAGCGGCTGGAGAGACCCAGTACTTC. This codes for CASSLVSLAAGETQYF. The rearrangement links TRBV7-8 to TRBJ2-5; TRBD2 matches at 7 bases. Germline loops: CDR1 SGHVS, CDR2 FQNEAQ. Losses at the gene ends were 1 base for V and 4 bases for J; bases not matched to a gene: 9. CDR3 length equals 16 residues.

The chain combines TRBV10-1 with TRBJ1-5; the D is unclear. There are 12 residues in the CDR3. Germline V gene data show CDR1 as WNHNN and CDR2 as SYGVQD (reference sequence). V shed 6 bases and J shed 6 bases, with 9 bases lying between them. The CDR3 bases are TGCGCCAGCAGCCCAGATGGTCAGCCCCAGCATTTT. Translation: CASSPDGQPQHF.

The rearrangement joins TRBV5-1 to TRBJ2-1; no clear D gene. V gave up 7 bases and J gave up 4 bases, with 21 bases separating them. From germline, CDR1 is SGHRS and CDR2 YFSETQ. CDR3 length: 16 residues. CDR3: CASLVGHPNKYNEQFF. The CDR3 region has the DNA TGCGCCAGCCTGGTTGGGCACCCGAACAAGTACAATGAGCAGTTCTTC.

V is TRBV2 and J is TRBJ1-5, with 7 bases fitting TRBD1. Losses at the gene ends were 6 bases for V and 9 bases for J; bases not matched to a gene: 8. The CDR3 spans 13 residues. The germline gives CDR1 SNHLY, CDR2 FYNNEI. The CDR3 nucleotides are TGTGCCAGCAGGGACAGGCCGGGGCGGCCCCAGCATTTT. Protein: CASRDRPGRPQHF.

The J gene is TRBJ2-7, the V gene TRBV28, with TRBD2 as a possible D gene (7 bases). The CDR3 consists of 17 residues. CDR1 MDHEN and CDR2 SYDVKM come from the germline V gene. The ends were cut back, 8 bases at V and 4 bases at J, with 27 bases in the middle. CDR3 sequence (DNA): TGTGCCAGCTACTCTAGGGGGGGGGCGGGAGTATGGTACGAGCAGTACTTC. Translation gives CASYSRGGAGVWYEQYF.

DNA of the CDR3: TGTGCCAGCAGTCCGACAGGGTATGGCTACACCTTC. It encodes CASSPTGYGYTF. The V gene is TRBV6-5, the J gene TRBJ1-2, with 7 bases that match TRBD1. The CDR3 sequence is 12 residues long. After removal of 5 bases from V and 5 bases from J, the junction contained 2 bases not matched to a gene. Looked up from germline, CDR1 is MNHEY and CDR2 is SVGAGI.

CDR3 sequence reads: CAISVIQTDTQYF. The DNA of the CDR3 is TGTGCCATCAGCGTTATACAGACAGATACGCAGTATTTT. The chain employs TRBV10-3 and TRBJ2-3; D call uncertain. The CDR3 spans 13 residues. Per the germline V gene, CDR1 is ENHRY and CDR2 is SYGVKD. Trimming cost V 6 bases and J 3 bases, with 10 bases left between them.

V and J are TRBV29-1 and TRBJ1-6; 7 nucleotides match TRBD1. V trimming: 7 bases; J trimming: 5 bases; junction bases outside the gene matches: 5. Germline CDR1 SQVTM, CDR2 ANQGSEA. This CDR3 is 13 amino acids long. The CDR3 reads CSARTGDNSPLHF. The CDR3, as DNA: TGCAGCGCCCGGACAGGAGATAATTCACCCCTCCACTTT.

The chain couples TRBV7-3 to TRBJ2-6; a possible D gene is TRBD2 (5 bases). Germline CDR1 and CDR2: SGHTA and FQGTGA. V was trimmed by 5 bases and J by 0 bases, leaving 14 bases between them. The CDR3 loop spans 17 amino acids. The CDR3, as DNA: TGTGCCAGCAGCCCCCCGGGGTTCCCCTCTGGGGCCAACGTCCTGACTTTC. This gives the protein CASSPPGFPSGANVLTF.

The chain recombines TRBV19 with TRBJ1-5, with D perhaps TRBD1 (6 bases). Trimming removed 6 bases from V and 4 bases from J, with 13 bases in between. This CDR3 has 14 residues. CDR1 and CDR2 from the germline V gene are LNHDA and SQIVND (reference sequence). CDR3 nucleotide sequence: TGTGCCAGTAGCGGACAGCTCTTTAATCAGCCCCAGCATTTT. It is translated as CASSGQLFNQPQHF.

CDR3 sequence reads: CASIAIGGAEAFF. CDR3 nucleotide sequence: TGTGCCAGCATCGCGATCGGGGGGGCTGAAGCTTTCTTT. The chain recombines TRBV7-9 with TRBJ1-1; D may be TRBD1 (5 bases). The germline V gene has CDR1 SEHNR and CDR2 FQNEAQ (reference sequence). The CDR3 totals 13 residues. Trimming took off 7 bases at V and 6 bases at J, with 15 bases between the two ends.

The chain joins TRBV5-6 to TRBJ2-5, with a weak D call TRBD1 (6 bases). CDR3 length: 13 amino acids. Germline CDR1 is SGHDT and CDR2 is YYEEEE. V was clipped by 5 bases and J by 5 bases, with 13 bases between them. The CDR3 DNA follows: TGTGCCAGCAGTTTTACAGGGCGGGAGACCCAGTACTTC. Amino acids: CASSFTGRETQYF.

The chain recombines TRBV11-2 with TRBJ2-7, with 13 bases aligning to TRBD2. The germline CDR1 and CDR2 sequences are SGHAT and FQNNGV. The CDR3 totals 17 residues. J lost 2 bases, V lost 5 bases, and 9 bases had no gene match. CDR3 coding DNA: TGTGCCAGCAGCCTTTCAGGGACTAGCGGGATTCCCTACGAGCAGTACTTC. This codes for CASSLSGTSGIPYEQYF.

This chain uses TRBV5-1 with TRBJ2-7; possible D gene TRBD2, 5 bases. The germline CDR1 and CDR2 sequences are SGHRS and YFSETQ. This CDR3 spans 17 amino acids. V was trimmed by 5 bases and J by 1 base, leaving 22 bases between them. The CDR3 reads CASSSRVGSEVSYEQYF. In DNA form, the CDR3 reads TGCGCCAGCAGTAGTAGAGTTGGGAGCGAAGTTTCCTACGAGCAGTACTTC.

This clone has just one count. V gene TRBV19 combines with J gene TRBJ2-1; TRBD2 matches 12 bases. The V gene end was trimmed by 3 bases and the J gene end by 4 bases; junction bases not matched to a gene: 7. Looked up from germline, CDR1 is LNHDA and CDR2 is SQIVND (reference sequence). This CDR3 region has 17 residues. Written as DNA, the CDR3 is TGTGCCAGTAGTATTTCCAAGGGACTAGCGGGTTACAATGAGCAGTTCTTC. Residues: CASSISKGLAGYNEQFF.

The rearrangement joins TRBV11-2 to TRBJ2-5; the D gene is possibly TRBD2 (6 bases). Deletions cut 1 base from V and 2 bases from J, with 14 bases between. This CDR3 has 16 amino acids. In germline, CDR1 is SGHAT, CDR2 FQNNGV. This CDR3 is CASSLGPGDGQETQYF. Here the CDR3 DNA reads TGTGCCAGCAGCTTAGGACCGGGGGATGGGCAAGAGACCCAGTACTTC.